Described below is a single TCR beta chain sequence and its context. TCRdb redid the calling of the RT-PCR reads with MiXCR, one entry per CDR3 protein. The table lists around 600,000 distinct CDR3 sequences, approximately 10% of them singletons, with 9.5% to 11% in the top ten. The sample is drawn from a study of response to subunit inactivated influenza vaccine. Trimming cost V 2 bases and J 7 bases, with 19 bases left between them. This CDR3 has 16 amino acids. The germline gives CDR1 SGHTA, CDR2 FQGNSA. These records were also assigned to another study, of T cells expressing NK-cell markers. That source notes: 5'RACE template switching with UMIs generated TCR beta cDNA. Leadership of the CD3+CD56-NKG2C+ fraction also belonged to these clonotypes in a few donors.

The clonotype originates from a man in his fifties who received an inactivated influenza vaccine. Sequenced here: PBMCs from blood, sampled on the day of vaccination. The chain carries TRBV7-2 and TRBJ2-3; perhaps TRBD2 as D (6 bases). This CDR3 is CASSLSWGGGANTQYF. The CDR3 DNA sequence: TGTGCCAGCAGCTTAAGTTGGGGCGGCGGGGCAAATACGCAGTATTTT.